A single TCR beta chain is shown here with its context. This sample was taken from a study of monozygotic twins with inflammatory bowel disease. The CDR3 contains 19 residues. CDR1 and CDR2 from the germline V gene are MDHEN and SYDVKM. After re-calling the 5' RACE reads, TCRdb lists one entry per CDR3 protein, DNA absent. The repertoire shows over 90,000 distinct CDR3 sequences; the top ten hold approximately 1.8%. The sequence came from a human donor with ulcerative colitis or Crohn's disease, or a healthy co-twin of an affected twin (not recorded which). The rearrangement links TRBV28 to TRBJ2-2; without DNA, the TCRdb call of TRBD2 cannot be checked. Sequences were obtained from blood. CDR3 residues: CASSGGMGTSVTKTGELFF. The full variable domain, in which reference TRBV28 and TRBJ2-2 provide the parts outside the CDR3, is DVKVTQSSRYLVKRTGEKVFLECVQDMDHENMFWYRQDPGLGLRLIYFSYDVKMKEKGDIPEGYSVSREKKERFSLILESASTNQTSMYLCASSGGMGTSVTKTGELFFGEGSRLTVL.